This T cell receptor beta chain was recovered during a study of human T cells and chemical hapten exposure. Findings and caveats of the study: Unchanged with DPC sensitization were TCRs above 1 in 1000 frequency.

This clonotype was counted between two and nine times. Its cognate antigen is unknown. The time point here: patch test 1, 2 weeks after DPC sensitization. Sample treatment: therapeutic diphenylcyclopropenone sensitization with weekly scalp DPC. Non-pregnant alopecia patients aged 18 to 70, suitable for DPC therapy. Germline V gene data show CDR1 as SNHLY and CDR2 as FYNNEI. This CDR3 spans 13 amino acids. With 5 bases clipped from V and 7 bases from J, the junction kept 3 bases outside the gene matches. TCRdb reprocessed the RACE reads with MiXCR, giving one entry per CDR3 protein. The data show some 82,000 distinct CDR3 sequences, 9.5% to 12% seen once.

V and J are TRBV2 and TRBJ2-1; TRBD1 aligns across 9 bases. The source material was whole blood, sampled in connection with sensitization to the hapten diphenylcyclopropenone (DPC). The receptor was derived from a woman between 45 and 60 years old with alopecia areata. Some clones in this sample may be carry-over from other donors' samples. This chain's CDR3 is CASSWTGVNEQFF. DNA of the CDR3: TGTGCCAGCAGTTGGACAGGGGTAAATGAGCAGTTCTTC.